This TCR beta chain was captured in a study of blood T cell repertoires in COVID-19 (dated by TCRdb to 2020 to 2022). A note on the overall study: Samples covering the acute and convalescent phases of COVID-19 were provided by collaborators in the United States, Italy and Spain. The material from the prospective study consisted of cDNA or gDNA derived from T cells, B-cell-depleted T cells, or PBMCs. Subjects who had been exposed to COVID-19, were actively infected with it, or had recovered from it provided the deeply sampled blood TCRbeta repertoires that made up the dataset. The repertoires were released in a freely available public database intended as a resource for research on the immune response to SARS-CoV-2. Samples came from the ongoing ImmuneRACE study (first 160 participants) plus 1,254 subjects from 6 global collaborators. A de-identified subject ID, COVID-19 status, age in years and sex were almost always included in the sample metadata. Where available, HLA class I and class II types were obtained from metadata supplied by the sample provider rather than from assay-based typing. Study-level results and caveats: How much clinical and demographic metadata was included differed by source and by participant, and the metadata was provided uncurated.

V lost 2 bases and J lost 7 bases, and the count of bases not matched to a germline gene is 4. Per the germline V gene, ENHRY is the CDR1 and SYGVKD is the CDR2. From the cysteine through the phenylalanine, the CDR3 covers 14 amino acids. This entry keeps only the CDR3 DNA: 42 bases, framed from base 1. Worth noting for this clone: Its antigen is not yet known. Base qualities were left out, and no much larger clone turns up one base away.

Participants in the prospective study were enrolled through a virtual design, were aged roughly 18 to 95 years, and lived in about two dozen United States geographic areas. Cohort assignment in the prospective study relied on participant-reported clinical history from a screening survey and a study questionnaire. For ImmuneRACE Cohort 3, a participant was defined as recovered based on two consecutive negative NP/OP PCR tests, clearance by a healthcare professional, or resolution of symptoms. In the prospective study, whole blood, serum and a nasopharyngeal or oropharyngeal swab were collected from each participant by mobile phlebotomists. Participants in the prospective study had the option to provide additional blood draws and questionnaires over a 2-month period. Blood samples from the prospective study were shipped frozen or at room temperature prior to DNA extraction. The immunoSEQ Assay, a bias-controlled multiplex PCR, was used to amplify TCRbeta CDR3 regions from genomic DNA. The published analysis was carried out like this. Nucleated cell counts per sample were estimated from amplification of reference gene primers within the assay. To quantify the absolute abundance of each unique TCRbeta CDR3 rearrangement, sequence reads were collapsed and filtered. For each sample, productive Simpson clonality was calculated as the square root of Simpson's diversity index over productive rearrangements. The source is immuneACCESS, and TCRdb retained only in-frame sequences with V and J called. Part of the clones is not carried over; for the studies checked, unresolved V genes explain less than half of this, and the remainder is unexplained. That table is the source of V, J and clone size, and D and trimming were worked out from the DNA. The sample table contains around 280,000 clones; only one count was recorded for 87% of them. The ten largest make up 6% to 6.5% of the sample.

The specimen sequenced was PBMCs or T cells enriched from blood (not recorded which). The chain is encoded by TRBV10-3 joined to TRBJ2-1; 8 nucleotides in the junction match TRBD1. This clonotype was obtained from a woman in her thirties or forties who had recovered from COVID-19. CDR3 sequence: CAISEGQGLNEQFF. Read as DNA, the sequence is TGTGCCATCAGTGAGGGACAGGGCCTGAATGAGCAGTTCTTC.